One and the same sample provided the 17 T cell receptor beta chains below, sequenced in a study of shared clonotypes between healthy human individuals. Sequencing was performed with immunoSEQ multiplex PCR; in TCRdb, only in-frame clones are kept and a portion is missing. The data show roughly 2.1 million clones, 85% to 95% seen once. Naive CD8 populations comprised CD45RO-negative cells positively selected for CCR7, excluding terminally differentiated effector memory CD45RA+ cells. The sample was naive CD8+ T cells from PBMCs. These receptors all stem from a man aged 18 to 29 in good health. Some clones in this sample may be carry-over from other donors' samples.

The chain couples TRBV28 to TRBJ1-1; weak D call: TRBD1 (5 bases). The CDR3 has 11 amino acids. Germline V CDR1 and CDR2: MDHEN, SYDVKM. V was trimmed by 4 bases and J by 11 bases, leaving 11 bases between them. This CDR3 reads CASSSPGVAFF. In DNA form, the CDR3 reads TGTGCCAGCAGTTCCCCGGGGGTGGCTTTCTTT.

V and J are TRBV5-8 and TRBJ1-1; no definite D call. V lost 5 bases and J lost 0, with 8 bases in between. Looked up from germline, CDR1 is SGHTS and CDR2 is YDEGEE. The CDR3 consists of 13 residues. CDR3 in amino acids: CASSPEVNTEAFF. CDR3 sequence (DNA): TGTGCCAGCAGTCCGGAAGTGAACACTGAAGCTTTCTTT.

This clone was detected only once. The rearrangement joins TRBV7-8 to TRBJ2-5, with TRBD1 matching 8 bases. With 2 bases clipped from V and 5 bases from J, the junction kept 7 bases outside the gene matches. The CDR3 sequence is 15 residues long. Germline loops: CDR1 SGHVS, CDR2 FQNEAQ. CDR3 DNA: TGTGCCAGCAGCTTATTGACAGGGGTGGGCGAGACCCAGTACTTC. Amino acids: CASSLLTGVGETQYF.

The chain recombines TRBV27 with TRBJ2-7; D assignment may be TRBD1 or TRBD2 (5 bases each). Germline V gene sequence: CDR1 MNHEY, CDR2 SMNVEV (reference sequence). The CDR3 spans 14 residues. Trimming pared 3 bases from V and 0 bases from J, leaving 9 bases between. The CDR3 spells CASSLGDPSYEQYF. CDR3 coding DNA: TGTGCCAGCAGTTTGGGGGATCCCTCCTACGAGCAGTACTTC.

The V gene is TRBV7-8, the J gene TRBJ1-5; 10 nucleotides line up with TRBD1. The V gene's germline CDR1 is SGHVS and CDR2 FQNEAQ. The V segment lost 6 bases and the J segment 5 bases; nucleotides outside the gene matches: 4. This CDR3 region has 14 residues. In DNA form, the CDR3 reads TGTGCCAGCAGTTACGGGACAGGGGATCAGCCCCAGCATTTT. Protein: CASSYGTGDQPQHF.

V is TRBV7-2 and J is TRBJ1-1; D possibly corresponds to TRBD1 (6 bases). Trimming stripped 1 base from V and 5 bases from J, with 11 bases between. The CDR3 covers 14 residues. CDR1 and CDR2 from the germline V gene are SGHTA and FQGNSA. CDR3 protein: CASSLGGALTEAFF. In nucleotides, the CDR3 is TGTGCCAGCAGCTTAGGGGGGGCGTTGACTGAAGCTTTCTTT.

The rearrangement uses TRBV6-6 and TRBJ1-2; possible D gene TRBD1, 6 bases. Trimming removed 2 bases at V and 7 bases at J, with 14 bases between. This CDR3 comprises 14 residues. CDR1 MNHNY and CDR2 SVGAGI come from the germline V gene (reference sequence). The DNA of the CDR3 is TGTGCCAGCAGTTACGGGGGGCGAGGCGGTGGCTACACCTTC. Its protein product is CASSYGGRGGGYTF.

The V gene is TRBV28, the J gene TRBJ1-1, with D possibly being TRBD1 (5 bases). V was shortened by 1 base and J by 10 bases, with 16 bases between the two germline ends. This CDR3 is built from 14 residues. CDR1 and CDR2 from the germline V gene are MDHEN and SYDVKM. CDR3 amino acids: CASSLYFGGGGAFF. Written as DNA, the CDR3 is TGTGCCAGCAGTTTATACTTCGGGGGGGGAGGAGCTTTCTTT.

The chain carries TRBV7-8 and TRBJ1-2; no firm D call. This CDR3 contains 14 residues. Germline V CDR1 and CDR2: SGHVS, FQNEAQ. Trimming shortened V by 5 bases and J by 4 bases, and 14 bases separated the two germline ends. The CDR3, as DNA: TGTGCCAGCAGCCTTCTAGACGGGAGCTATGGCTACACCTTC. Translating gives CASSLLDGSYGYTF.

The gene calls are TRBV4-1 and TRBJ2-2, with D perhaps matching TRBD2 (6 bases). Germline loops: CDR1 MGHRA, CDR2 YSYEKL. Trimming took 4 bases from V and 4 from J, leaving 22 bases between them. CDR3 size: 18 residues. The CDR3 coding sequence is TGCGCCAGCAGCCGAAGTCGTTCCCGGGATAGCGGCACCGGGGAGCTGTTTTTT. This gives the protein CASSRSRSRDSGTGELFF.

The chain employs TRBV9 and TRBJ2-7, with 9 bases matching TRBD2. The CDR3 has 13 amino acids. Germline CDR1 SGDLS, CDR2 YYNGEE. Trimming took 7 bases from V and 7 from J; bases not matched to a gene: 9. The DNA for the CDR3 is TGTGCCAGCCTTCGGAGCGGGAGGAAAGAGCAGTACTTC. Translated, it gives CASLRSGRKEQYF.

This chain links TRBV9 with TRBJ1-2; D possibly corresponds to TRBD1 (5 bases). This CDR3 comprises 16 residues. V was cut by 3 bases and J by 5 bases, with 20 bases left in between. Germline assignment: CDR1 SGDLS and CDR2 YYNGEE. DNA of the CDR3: TGTGCCAGCAGCGCCCATTACGGGACGCTATTTTATGGCTACACCTTC. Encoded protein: CASSAHYGTLFYGYTF. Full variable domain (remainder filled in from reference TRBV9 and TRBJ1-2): DSGVTQTPKHLITATGQRVTLRCSPRSGDLSVYWYQQSLDQGLQFLIQYYNGEERAKGNILERFSAQQFPDLHSELNLSSLELGDSALYFCASSAHYGTLFYGYTFGSGTRLTVV.

The CDR3: CAWSDLSGVPYEQYF. The CDR3 DNA is TGTGCCTGGAGCGACCTCTCCGGGGTTCCCTACGAGCAGTACTTC. This rearrangement joins TRBV30 to TRBJ2-7; D is possibly TRBD2 (5 bases). This CDR3 has 15 amino acids. With 3 bases removed from V and 2 bases from J, the gap between germline ends came to 17 bases. Germline CDR1 is GTSNPN and CDR2 is SVGIG (reference sequence).

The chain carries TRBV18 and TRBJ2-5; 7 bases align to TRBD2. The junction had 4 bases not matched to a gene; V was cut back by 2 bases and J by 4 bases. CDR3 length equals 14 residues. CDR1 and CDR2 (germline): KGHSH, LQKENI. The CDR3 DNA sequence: TGTGCCAGCTCACCAGGCGGGAGCGCAGAGACCCAGTACTTC. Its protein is CASSPGGSAETQYF.

CDR3 loop: CASRGTGGAYEQYF. The CDR3 DNA is TGTGCCAGCAGGGGGACAGGGGGGGCCTACGAGCAGTACTTC. This chain connects TRBV2 to TRBJ2-7; 11 bases match TRBD1. This CDR3 has 14 amino acids. The ends lost 6 bases at V and 2 bases at J; junction bases unmatched: 3. Germline lookup yields CDR1 SNHLY and CDR2 FYNNEI.

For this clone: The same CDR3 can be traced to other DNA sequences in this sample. The CDR3 reads CASSSPGLNTEAFF. The CDR3 DNA is TGTGCCAGCAGTTCCCCGGGCCTGAACACTGAAGCTTTCTTT. This sequence joins TRBV27 and TRBJ1-1, with D uncertain. The CDR3 has 14 residues. Germline assignment: CDR1 MNHEY and CDR2 SMNVEV (reference sequence). V was pared by 4 bases and J by 0 bases, with 9 bases between.

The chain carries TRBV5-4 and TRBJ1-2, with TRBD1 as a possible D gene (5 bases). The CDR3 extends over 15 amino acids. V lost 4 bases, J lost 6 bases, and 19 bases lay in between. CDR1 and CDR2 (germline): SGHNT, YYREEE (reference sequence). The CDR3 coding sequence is TGTGCCAGCAGCCTCTCGACGGGGGGGACGCATGGCTACACCTTC. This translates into CASSLSTGGTHGYTF.